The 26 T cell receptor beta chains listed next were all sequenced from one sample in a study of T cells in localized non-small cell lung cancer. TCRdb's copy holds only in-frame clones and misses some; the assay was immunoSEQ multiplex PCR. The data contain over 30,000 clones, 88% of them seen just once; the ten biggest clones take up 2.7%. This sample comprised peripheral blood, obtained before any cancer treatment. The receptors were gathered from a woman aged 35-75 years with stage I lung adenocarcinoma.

CDR3 in amino acids: CASSPQPGQGGEQYF. As DNA, the CDR3 is TGTGCCAGCTCACCACAGCCGGGACAGGGAGGCGAGCAGTACTTC. The chain has TRBV18 and TRBJ2-7, with 9 bases lining up with TRBD1. J gave up 6 bases and V 1 base, and 7 bases lay outside the gene matches. Germline V gene sequence: CDR1 KGHSH, CDR2 LQKENI. The CDR3 consists of 15 residues.

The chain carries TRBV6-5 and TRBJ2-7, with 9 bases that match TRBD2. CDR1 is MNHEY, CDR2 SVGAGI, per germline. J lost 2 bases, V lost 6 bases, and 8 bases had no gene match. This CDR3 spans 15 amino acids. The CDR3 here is CASSRPLAGTYEQYF. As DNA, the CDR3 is TGTGCCAGCAGCCGGCCTCTAGCGGGGACCTACGAGCAGTACTTC.

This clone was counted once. The CDR3: CASSKAGEQFF. The CDR3 DNA follows: TGTGCCAGCAGCAAGGCAGGGGAGCAGTTCTTC. This rearrangement joins TRBV7-6 to TRBJ2-1, with D maybe TRBD1 (5 bases). Between the trimmed V and J ends, which lost 5 bases and 10 bases, there was a span of 9 bases. The CDR3 extends over 11 amino acids. Germline lookup yields CDR1 SGHVS and CDR2 FNYEAQ.

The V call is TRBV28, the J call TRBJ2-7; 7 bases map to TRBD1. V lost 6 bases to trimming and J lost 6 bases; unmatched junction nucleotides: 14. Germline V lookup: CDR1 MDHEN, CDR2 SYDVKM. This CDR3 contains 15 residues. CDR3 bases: TGTGCCAGCAGCACCCCGGGACAGCTCTTTCGCGAGCAGTACTTC. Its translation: CASSTPGQLFREQYF.

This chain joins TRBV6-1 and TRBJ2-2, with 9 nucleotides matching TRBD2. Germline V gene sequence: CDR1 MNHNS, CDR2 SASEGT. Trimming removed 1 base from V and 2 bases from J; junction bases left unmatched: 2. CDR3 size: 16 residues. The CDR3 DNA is TGTGCCAGCAGTGAAGGGACTAGCGTCAACACCGGGGAGCTGTTTTTT. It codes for CASSEGTSVNTGELFF.

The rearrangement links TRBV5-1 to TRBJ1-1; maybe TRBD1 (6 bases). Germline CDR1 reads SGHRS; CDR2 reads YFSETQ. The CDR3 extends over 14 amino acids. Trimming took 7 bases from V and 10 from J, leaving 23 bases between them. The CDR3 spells CASLRRLPPRGAFF. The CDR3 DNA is TGCGCCAGCTTACGGCGGTTACCTCCCAGGGGAGCTTTCTTT.

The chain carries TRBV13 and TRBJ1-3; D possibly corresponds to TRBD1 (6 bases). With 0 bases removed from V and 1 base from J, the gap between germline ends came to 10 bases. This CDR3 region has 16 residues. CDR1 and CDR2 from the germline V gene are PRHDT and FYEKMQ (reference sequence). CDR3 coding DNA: TGTGCCAGCAGCTTAGGCCTACAGGGATCTGGAAACACCATATATTTT. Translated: CASSLGLQGSGNTIYF. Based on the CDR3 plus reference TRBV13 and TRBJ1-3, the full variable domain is AAGVIQSPRHLIKEKRETATLKCYPIPRHDTVYWYQQGPGQDPQFLISFYEKMQSDKGSIPDRFSAQQFSDYHSELNMSSLELGDSALYFCASSLGLQGSGNTIYFGEGSWLTVV.

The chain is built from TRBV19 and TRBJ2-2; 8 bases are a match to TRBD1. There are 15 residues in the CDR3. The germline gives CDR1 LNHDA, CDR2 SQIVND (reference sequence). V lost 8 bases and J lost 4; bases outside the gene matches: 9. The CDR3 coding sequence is TGTGCCAGTGCTCCGGGACAGGTTGTCACCGGGGAGCTGTTTTTT. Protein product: CASAPGQVVTGELFF.

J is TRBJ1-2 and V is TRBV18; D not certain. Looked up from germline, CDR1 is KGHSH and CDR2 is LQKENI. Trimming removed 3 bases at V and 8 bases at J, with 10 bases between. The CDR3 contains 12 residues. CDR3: CASSPDLWGYTF. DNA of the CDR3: TGTGCCAGCTCACCCGACCTGTGGGGCTACACCTTC.

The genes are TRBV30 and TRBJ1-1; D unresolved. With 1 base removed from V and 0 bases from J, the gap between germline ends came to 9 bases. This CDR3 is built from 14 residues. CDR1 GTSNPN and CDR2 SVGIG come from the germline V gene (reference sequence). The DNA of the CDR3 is TGTGCCTGGAGTGGAGCCACCATGAACACTGAAGCTTTCTTT. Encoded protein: CAWSGATMNTEAFF.

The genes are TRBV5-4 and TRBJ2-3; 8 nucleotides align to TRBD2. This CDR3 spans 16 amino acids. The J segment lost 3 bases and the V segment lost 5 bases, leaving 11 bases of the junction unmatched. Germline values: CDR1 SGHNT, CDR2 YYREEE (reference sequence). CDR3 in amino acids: CASRGFSSGLTDTQYF. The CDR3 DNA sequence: TGTGCCAGCAGGGGGTTCTCTAGCGGGCTAACAGATACGCAGTATTTT.

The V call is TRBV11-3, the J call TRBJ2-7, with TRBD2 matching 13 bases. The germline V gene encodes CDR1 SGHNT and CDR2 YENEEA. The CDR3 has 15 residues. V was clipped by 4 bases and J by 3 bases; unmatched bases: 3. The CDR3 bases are TGTGCCAGCAGCTCTGGACTAGCGGGAGTCTACGAGCAGTACTTC. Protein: CASSSGLAGVYEQYF.

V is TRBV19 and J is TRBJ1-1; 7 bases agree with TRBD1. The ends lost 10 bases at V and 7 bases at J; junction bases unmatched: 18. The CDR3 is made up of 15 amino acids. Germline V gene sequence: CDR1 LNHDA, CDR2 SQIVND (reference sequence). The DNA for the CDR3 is TGTGCCACCGAGACGACAGGGAGTTATTTAGGTGAAGCTTTCTTT. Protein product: CATETTGSYLGEAFF.

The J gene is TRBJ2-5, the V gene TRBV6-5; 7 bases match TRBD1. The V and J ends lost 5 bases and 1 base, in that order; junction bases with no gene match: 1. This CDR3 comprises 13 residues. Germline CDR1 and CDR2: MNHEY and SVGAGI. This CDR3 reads CASSRDSQETQYF. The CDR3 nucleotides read TGTGCCAGCAGTCGGGACAGCCAAGAGACCCAGTACTTC.

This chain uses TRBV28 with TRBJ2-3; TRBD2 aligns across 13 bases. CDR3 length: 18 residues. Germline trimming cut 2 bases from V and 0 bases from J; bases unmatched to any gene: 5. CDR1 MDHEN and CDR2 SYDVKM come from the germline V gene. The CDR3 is CASSLAGLAGASTDTQYF. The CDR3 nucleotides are TGTGCCAGCAGTTTAGCAGGACTAGCGGGAGCGAGCACAGATACGCAGTATTTT.

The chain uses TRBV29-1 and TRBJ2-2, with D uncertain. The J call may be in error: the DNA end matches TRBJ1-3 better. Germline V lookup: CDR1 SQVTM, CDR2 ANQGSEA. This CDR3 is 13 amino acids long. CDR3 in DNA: TGCAGCGTTGAAGCGAGTGCTGGAAACACCATATATTTT. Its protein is CSVEASAGNTIYF.

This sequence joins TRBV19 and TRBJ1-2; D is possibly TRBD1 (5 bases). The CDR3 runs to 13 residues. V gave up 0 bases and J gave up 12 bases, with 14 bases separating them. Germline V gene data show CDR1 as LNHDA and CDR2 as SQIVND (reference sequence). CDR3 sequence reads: CASSIDDDSSNTF. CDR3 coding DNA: TGTGCCAGTAGTATAGACGACGACAGTTCCAACACCTTC.

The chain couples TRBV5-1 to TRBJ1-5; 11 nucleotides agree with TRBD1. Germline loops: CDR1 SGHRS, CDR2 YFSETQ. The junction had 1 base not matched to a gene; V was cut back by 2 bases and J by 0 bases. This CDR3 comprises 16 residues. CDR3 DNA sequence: TGCGCCAGCAGCTTAGGGACAGGGGGTAGCAATCAGCCCCAGCATTTT. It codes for CASSLGTGGSNQPQHF.

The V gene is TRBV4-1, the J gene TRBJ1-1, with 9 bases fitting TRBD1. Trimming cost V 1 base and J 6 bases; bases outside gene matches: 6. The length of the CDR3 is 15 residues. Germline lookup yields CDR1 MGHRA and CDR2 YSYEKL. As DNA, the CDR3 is TGCGCCAGCAGCCAAGGGGGGAGACAGGGGGCTGAAGCTTTCTTT. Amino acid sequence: CASSQGGRQGAEAFF.

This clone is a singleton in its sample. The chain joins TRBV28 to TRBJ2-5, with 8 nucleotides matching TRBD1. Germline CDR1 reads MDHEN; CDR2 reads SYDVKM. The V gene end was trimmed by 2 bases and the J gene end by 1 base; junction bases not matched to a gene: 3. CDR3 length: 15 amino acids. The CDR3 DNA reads TGTGCCAGCAGTTTACCGGGGACAGGCCAAGAGACCCAGTACTTC. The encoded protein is CASSLPGTGQETQYF.

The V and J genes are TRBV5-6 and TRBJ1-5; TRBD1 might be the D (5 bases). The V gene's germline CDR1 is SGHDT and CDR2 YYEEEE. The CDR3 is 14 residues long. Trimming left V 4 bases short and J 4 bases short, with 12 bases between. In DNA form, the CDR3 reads TGTGCCAGCAGCCTGGGACCGAGTAATCAGCCCCAGCATTTT. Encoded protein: CASSLGPSNQPQHF.

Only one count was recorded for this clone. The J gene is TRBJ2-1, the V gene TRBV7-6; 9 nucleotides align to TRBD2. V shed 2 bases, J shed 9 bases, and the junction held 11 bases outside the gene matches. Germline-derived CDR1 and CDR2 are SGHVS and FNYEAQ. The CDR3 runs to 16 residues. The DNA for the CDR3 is TGTGCCAGCAGCTTACAGGCGGGAGGGCTAGATGTTGAGCAGTTCTTC. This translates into CASSLQAGGLDVEQFF.

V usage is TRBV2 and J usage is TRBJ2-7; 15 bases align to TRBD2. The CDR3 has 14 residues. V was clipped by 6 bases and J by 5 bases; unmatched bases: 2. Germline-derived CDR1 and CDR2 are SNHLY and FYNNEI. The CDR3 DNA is TGTGCCAGCAGGGGACTAGCGGGAGGCAACGAGCAGTACTTC. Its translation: CASRGLAGGNEQYF.

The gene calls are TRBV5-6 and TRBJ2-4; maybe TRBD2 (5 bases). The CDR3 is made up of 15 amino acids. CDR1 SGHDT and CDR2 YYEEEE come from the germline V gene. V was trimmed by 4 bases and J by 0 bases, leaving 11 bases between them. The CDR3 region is CASSPVGVAKNIQYF. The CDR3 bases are TGTGCCAGCAGCCCGGTCGGGGTAGCCAAAAACATTCAGTACTTC. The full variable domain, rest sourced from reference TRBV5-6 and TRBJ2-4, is DAGVTQSPTHLIKTRGQQVTLRCSPKSGHDTVSWYQQALGQGPQFIFQYYEEEERQRGNFPDRFSGHQFPNYSSELNVNALLLGDSALYLCASSPVGVAKNIQYFGAGTRLSVL.

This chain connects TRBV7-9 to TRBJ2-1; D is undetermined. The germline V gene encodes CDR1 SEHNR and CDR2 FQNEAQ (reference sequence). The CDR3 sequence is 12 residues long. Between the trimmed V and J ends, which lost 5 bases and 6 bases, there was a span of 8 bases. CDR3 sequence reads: CASSRLVNEQFF. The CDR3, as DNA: TGTGCCAGCAGCCGACTGGTCAATGAGCAGTTCTTC.

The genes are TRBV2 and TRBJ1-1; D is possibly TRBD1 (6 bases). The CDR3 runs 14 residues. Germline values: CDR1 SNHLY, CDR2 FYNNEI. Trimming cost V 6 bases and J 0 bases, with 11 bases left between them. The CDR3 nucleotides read TGTGCCAGCAGCCGGGGGCCGATGAACACTGAAGCTTTCTTT. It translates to CASSRGPMNTEAFF.